This T cell receptor (beta chain) was sequenced during a study of cytomegalovirus exposure and HLA in healthy donors. Worth noting for this clone: The antigen is unknown.

Study observations and caveats: From TCR beta sequences, most subjects' HLA-A and HLA-B alleles were reportedly predicted accurately. Per a later analysis, HLA-associated TCR beta chains showed more clonal expansion than other, equally common TCR beta chains. Across HLA loci, a later analysis found differing TCR association rates, with DRB1 most and HLA-C fewest.

The PCR ran on 60 Vbeta and 13 Jbeta primers. The table came from immunoSEQ multiplex PCR; TCRdb's copy has only in-frame clones and leaves some out. The table has under 200,000 clones, 80% seen once. The CDR3 is made up of 16 amino acids. Per germline, CDR1 MGHDK and CDR2 SYGVNS. V was clipped by 1 base and J by 4 bases; unmatched bases: 7. The J gene is TRBJ2-5, the V gene TRBV25-1; 9 nucleotides line up with TRBD1. The sample consisted of PBMCs. The sequence derives from a woman in her forties or fifties in good health and CMV-seropositive. The DNA for the CDR3 is TGTGCCAGCAGTGAATGGGACAGGGAGGGAGGAGAGACCCAGTACTTC. Its protein product is CASSEWDREGGETQYF.